These 26 T cell receptor beta chains originate from one sample sequenced in a study of radiation and T cells in renal cell carcinoma. TCRdb's table, derived via immunoSEQ multiplex PCR, lists solely in-frame clones and lacks some. The sample has about 150,000 clones, about 87% seen once. The sample's time point: baseline pretreatment blood. Treatment given: 15 Gy SBRT to primary tumor, nephrectomy 4 weeks later. Sequenced material: blood, taken from a patient whose treatment included radiotherapy and nephrectomy. These receptors were obtained from a woman aged 70-85 years with renal cell carcinoma.

The chain is built from TRBV15 and TRBJ2-2; 7 bases are shared with TRBD1. This CDR3 region has 17 residues. After removal of 3 bases from V and 0 bases from J, the junction contained 7 bases not matched to a gene. Per the germline V gene, CDR1 is LNHNV and CDR2 is YYDKDF (reference sequence). The CDR3 sequence is CATSSPHGTANTGELFF. Written as DNA, the CDR3 is TGTGCCACCAGCAGTCCCCATGGGACAGCGAACACCGGGGAGCTGTTTTTT.

CDR3 loop: CASSQDRLQETQYF. As DNA, the CDR3 is TGCGCCAGCAGTCAAGACAGGCTCCAAGAGACCCAGTACTTC. The J gene is TRBJ2-5, the V gene TRBV23-1; possibly TRBD1 for D (6 bases). TRBV23-1 is classed as an ORF, of uncertain function. V was pared by 2 bases and J by 1 base, with 8 bases between. The CDR3 runs 14 residues.

The chain has TRBV4-1 and TRBJ1-5, with 7 bases that match TRBD1. Trimming at V came to 4 bases and at J to 3 bases, leaving 3 bases not matched to a gene. Germline V gene lookup returns CDR1 MGHRA and CDR2 YSYEKL. There are 14 residues in the CDR3. CDR3 DNA: TGCGCCAGCAGCCTACAGGGGTACAATCAGCCCCAGCATTTT. Translation gives CASSLQGYNQPQHF.

The rearrangement uses TRBV15 and TRBJ1-2; 10 bases are shared with TRBD1. CDR1 and CDR2 (germline): LNHNV, YYDKDF (reference sequence). The CDR3 totals 15 residues. V lost 0 bases and J lost 8; bases outside the gene matches: 6. The CDR3 DNA sequence: TGTGCCACCAGCAGAGATCGCAGGACAGGGGGAGGCTACACCTTC. The encoded protein is CATSRDRRTGGGYTF.

The chain uses TRBV6-1 and TRBJ1-2; 9 bases line up with TRBD1. The CDR3 is 13 residues long. Germline-derived CDR1 and CDR2 are MNHNS and SASEGT. V gave up 6 bases and J gave up 6 bases; unmatched junction bases: 5. The chain's CDR3 is CASRGDRANGYTF. CDR3 DNA: TGTGCCAGCAGGGGGGACAGGGCGAATGGCTACACCTTC.

This sequence joins TRBV19 and TRBJ1-4; D remains ambiguous. The length of the CDR3 is 13 residues. With 5 bases removed from V and 7 bases from J, the gap between germline ends came to 11 bases. Per germline, CDR1 LNHDA and CDR2 SQIVND (reference sequence). The chain's CDR3 is CASSPRRSEKLFF. The CDR3 DNA follows: TGTGCCAGTAGTCCCCGCCGTAGTGAAAAACTGTTTTTT.

V is TRBV29-1 and J is TRBJ2-7, with a possible D match to TRBD2 (7 bases). Per germline, CDR1 SQVTM and CDR2 ANQGSEA. The CDR3 loop spans 13 amino acids. With 4 bases removed from V and 5 bases from J, the gap between germline ends came to 15 bases. In DNA, the CDR3 is TGCAGCGTTGGGAGGCCGGGGGGCCACGAGCAGTACTTC. Translation gives CSVGRPGGHEQYF.

The rearrangement joins TRBV11-3 to TRBJ2-7; the D gene is possibly TRBD2 (5 bases). Germline V gene data show CDR1 as SGHNT and CDR2 as YENEEA. With 3 bases removed from V and 7 bases from J, the gap between germline ends came to 10 bases. The CDR3 loop spans 12 amino acids. In nucleotides, the CDR3 is TGTGCCAGCAGCTTCAGCGGCGGAGAGCAGTACTTC. This encodes CASSFSGGEQYF.

This sequence joins TRBV5-1 and TRBJ1-1, with 7 positions matching TRBD1. The CDR3 runs 17 residues. Germline CDR1 SGHRS, CDR2 YFSETQ. Germline trimming cut 4 bases from V and 1 base from J; bases unmatched to any gene: 13. CDR3 residues: CASSRPRQGGGNTEAFF. The CDR3, as DNA: TGCGCCAGCAGCCGCCCCCGACAGGGTGGAGGGAACACTGAAGCTTTCTTT.

This chain's CDR3 is CASSPGTGLTVNTEAFF. The CDR3 nucleotides read TGTGCCAGCTCACCAGGGACAGGGTTGACCGTGAACACTGAAGCTTTCTTT. The chain has TRBV18 and TRBJ1-1; the match to TRBD1 covers 9 bases. The trim removed 2 bases at V and 0 bases at J, leaving 7 bases unmatched. Germline CDR1 KGHSH, CDR2 LQKENI. CDR3 size: 17 residues.

This sequence joins TRBV28 and TRBJ1-1; no clear D. The CDR3 spans 11 residues. V lost 11 bases to trimming and J lost 1 base, with 8 bases between them. The germline V gene encodes CDR1 MDHEN and CDR2 SYDVKM. In nucleotides, the CDR3 is TGTGCCGGACGCAAGAACACTGAAGCTTTCTTT. Amino acids: CAGRKNTEAFF.

J is TRBJ1-1 and V is TRBV28; TRBD1 matches 7 bases. The CDR3 covers 12 residues. CDR1 is MDHEN and CDR2 is SYDVKM in the germline V gene. Trimming removed 6 bases from V and 9 bases from J; junction bases left unmatched: 7. In nucleotides, the CDR3 is TGTGCCAGCAGCTCGGGACAGAAAAAAGCTTTCTTT. Amino acids: CASSSGQKKAFF.

This chain links TRBV7-2 with TRBJ2-1, with D perhaps matching TRBD2 (7 bases). V gave up 1 base and J gave up 3 bases, with 13 bases separating them. From germline, CDR1 is SGHTA and CDR2 FQGNSA. The CDR3 sequence is 16 residues long. The CDR3 region is CASSLGAGALYNEQFF. The DNA for the CDR3 is TGTGCCAGCAGCTTAGGGGCGGGGGCCCTCTACAATGAGCAGTTCTTC.

The rearrangement uses TRBV6-6 and TRBJ1-3; a possible D gene is TRBD1 (6 bases). The CDR3 extends over 13 amino acids. V lost 9 bases to trimming and J lost 2 bases, with 11 bases between them. Germline loops: CDR1 MNHNY, CDR2 SVGAGI (reference sequence). CDR3 sequence reads: CASKQGTGNTIYF. CDR3 bases: TGTGCCAGTAAACAGGGTACTGGAAACACCATATATTTT.

The chain recombines TRBV28 with TRBJ1-6; D remains unclear. V shed 2 bases and J shed 18 bases, with 20 bases lying between them. Germline V gene lookup returns CDR1 MDHEN and CDR2 SYDVKM. The CDR3 runs to 14 residues. The CDR3 loop is CASSLGTTGRAPHF. The CDR3 DNA follows: TGTGCCAGCAGTTTAGGAACGACCGGGAGGGCACCCCACTTT.

V is TRBV21-1 and J is TRBJ2-6; the table's D call of TRBD2 was not tested on the DNA. TRBV21-1 is a pseudogene segment. There are 16 residues in the CDR3. The CDR3 nucleotides are TGTGCCAGCAGCAAAGTCGGGTTGTGTGGGGCCAACGTCCTGACTTTC. It yields the protein CASSKVGLCGANVLTF.

V usage is TRBV30 and J usage is TRBJ2-2, with 9 bases fitting TRBD2. The V segment lost 0 bases and the J segment 6 bases; nucleotides outside the gene matches: 8. The germline CDR1 and CDR2 sequences are GTSNPN and SVGIG (reference sequence). The CDR3 is 16 residues long. The CDR3, as DNA: TGTGCCTGGAGTGTACTCAGCGGGGGGCCGTCCGGGGAGCTGTTTTTT. This encodes CAWSVLSGGPSGELFF.

The rearrangement joins TRBV19 to TRBJ1-2; the D gene is possibly TRBD1 (5 bases). Deletions cut 4 bases from V and 4 bases from J, with 13 bases between. The CDR3 runs to 14 residues. Germline V gene lookup returns CDR1 LNHDA and CDR2 SQIVND (reference sequence). The CDR3 nucleotides are TGTGCCAGTAGTAATACAGGACGGGGCTATGGCTACACCTTC. Its protein product is CASSNTGRGYGYTF.

The chain carries TRBV6-4 and TRBJ1-6; D gene ambiguous. This CDR3 comprises 14 residues. From germline, CDR1 is MRHNA and CDR2 SNTAGT. Trimming took 6 bases from V and 8 from J, leaving 14 bases between them. This CDR3 is CASRKGPRDSPLHF. CDR3 nucleotide sequence: TGTGCCAGCAGGAAGGGCCCGAGGGATTCACCCCTCCACTTT.

V usage is TRBV19 and J usage is TRBJ1-2, with D unresolved. V lost 3 bases and J 5 bases, leaving 19 bases between the germline ends. CDR1 and CDR2 from the germline V gene are LNHDA and SQIVND (reference sequence). The CDR3 is 16 residues long. The CDR3 loop is CASSMVPPQEKYGYTF. In DNA form, the CDR3 reads TGTGCCAGTAGTATGGTTCCCCCGCAGGAAAAGTATGGCTACACCTTC. Combining the CDR3 with reference TRBV19 and TRBJ1-2 gives the whole variable domain DGGITQSPKYLFRKEGQNVTLSCEQNLNHDAMYWYRQDPGQGLRLIYYSQIVNDFQKGDIAEGYSVSREKKESFPLTVTSAQKNPTAFYLCASSMVPPQEKYGYTFGSGTRLTVV.

J is TRBJ2-2 and V is TRBV29-1, with D possibly being TRBD1 or TRBD2 (5 bases each). V lost 7 bases and J 0 bases, leaving 9 bases between the germline ends. There are 13 residues in the CDR3. Germline V gives CDR1 SQVTM, CDR2 ANQGSEA. The CDR3 nucleotides are TGCAGCGACCGGGGACCGAACACCGGGGAGCTGTTTTTT. Translated: CSDRGPNTGELFF.

The gene calls are TRBV7-9 and TRBJ1-4, with a tentative D call TRBD1 (6 bases). Germline lookup yields CDR1 SEHNR and CDR2 FQNEAQ (reference sequence). This CDR3 is built from 17 residues. With 5 bases removed from V and 2 bases from J, the gap between germline ends came to 18 bases. This chain's CDR3 is CASSNRAIQGTNEKLFF. The CDR3 nucleotides read TGTGCCAGCAGCAATCGAGCCATCCAGGGGACTAATGAAAAACTGTTTTTT. The whole variable domain, filled in from reference TRBV7-9 and TRBJ1-4, reads DTGVSQNPRHKITKRGQNVTFRCDPISEHNRLYWYRQTLGQGPEFLTYFQNEAQLEKSRLLSDRFSAERPKGSFSTLEIQRTEQGDSAMYLCASSNRAIQGTNEKLFFGSGTQLSVL.

The chain uses TRBV6-5 and TRBJ1-3; the match to TRBD1 covers 8 bases. CDR1 is MNHEY and CDR2 is SVGAGI in the germline V gene. With V trimmed by 6 bases and J by 1 base, 5 bases remained unmatched. The CDR3 loop spans 15 amino acids. The DNA for the CDR3 is TGTGCCAGCAGGGACAACAGGGGGTCTGGAAACACCATATATTTT. Translated, it gives CASRDNRGSGNTIYF.

The rearrangement joins TRBV9 to TRBJ2-3; 9 nucleotides match TRBD1. After removal of 4 bases from V and 8 bases from J, the junction contained 14 bases not matched to a gene. In germline, CDR1 is SGDLS, CDR2 YYNGEE. The CDR3 extends over 16 amino acids. The CDR3 is CASSSQQGALVATQYF. The CDR3 DNA reads TGTGCCAGCAGCTCTCAACAGGGGGCCCTAGTGGCTACGCAGTATTTT. Filled out from reference TRBV9 and TRBJ2-3, the complete variable domain reads DSGVTQTPKHLITATGQRVTLRCSPRSGDLSVYWYQQSLDQGLQFLIQYYNGEERAKGNILERFSAQQFPDLHSELNLSSLELGDSALYFCASSSQQGALVATQYFGPGTRLTVL.

The chain is built from TRBV5-1 and TRBJ2-1, with unresolved D. The V gene lost 1 base and the J gene lost 3 bases, with 5 bases spanning the gap. Germline CDR1 reads SGHRS; CDR2 reads YFSETQ. This CDR3 has 13 amino acids. The CDR3 nucleotides read TGCGCCAGCAGCTTGACAGACTACAATGAGCAGTTCTTC. Residues: CASSLTDYNEQFF.

This clone has a handful of counts. V and J are TRBV6-1 and TRBJ1-1, with TRBD1 matching 11 bases. The germline CDR1 and CDR2 sequences are MNHNS and SASEGT. CDR3 length: 14 amino acids. The junction had 8 bases not matched to a gene; V was cut back by 8 bases and J by 6 bases. In nucleotides, the CDR3 is TGTGCCAGCGGAGGACAGGGGGCAATTTCTGAAGCTTTCTTT. As protein: CASGGQGAISEAFF.